This T cell receptor (beta chain) was profiled in a study of beta chain features in type 1 diabetes. This CDR3 contains 16 residues. Trimming removed 0 bases from V and 6 bases from J, with 14 bases in between. The germline gives CDR1 LGHNA, CDR2 YSLEER. This clone was seen a few times. Every isolated RNA sample was fully reverse transcribed, so sequencing captured expressed TCRB transcripts. Clones were sequenced by immunoSEQ multiplex PCR, and TCRdb holds only the in-frame ones, with some missing. The repertoire holds approximately 150,000 clones, with 9.5% to 10% as singletons. The sequence was obtained from a woman aged 35 to 49 in good health. The sequenced sample was central memory CD4+ T cells from blood. The gene calls are TRBV4-3 and TRBJ2-2; a weak D match, TRBD2 (6 bases). The CDR3 sequence: CASSQEAAGIAGELFF. The CDR3 nucleotides are TGCGCCAGCAGCCAAGAGGCCGCGGGGATAGCCGGGGAGCTGTTTTTT.